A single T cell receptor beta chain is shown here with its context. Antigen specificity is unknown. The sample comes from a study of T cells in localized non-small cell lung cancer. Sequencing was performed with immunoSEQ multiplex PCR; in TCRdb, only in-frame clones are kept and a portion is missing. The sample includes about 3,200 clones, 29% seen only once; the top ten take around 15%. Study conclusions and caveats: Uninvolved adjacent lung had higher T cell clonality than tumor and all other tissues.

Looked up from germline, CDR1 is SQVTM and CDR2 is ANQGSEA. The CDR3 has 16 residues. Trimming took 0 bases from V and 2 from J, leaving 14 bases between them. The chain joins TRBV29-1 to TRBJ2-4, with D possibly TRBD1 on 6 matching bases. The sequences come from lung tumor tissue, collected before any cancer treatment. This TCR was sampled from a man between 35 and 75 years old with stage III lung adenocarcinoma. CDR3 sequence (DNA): TGCAGCGTTGAAGATCGGGCGAGGGGGTCCAAAAACATTCAGTACTTC. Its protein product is CSVEDRARGSKNIQYF.